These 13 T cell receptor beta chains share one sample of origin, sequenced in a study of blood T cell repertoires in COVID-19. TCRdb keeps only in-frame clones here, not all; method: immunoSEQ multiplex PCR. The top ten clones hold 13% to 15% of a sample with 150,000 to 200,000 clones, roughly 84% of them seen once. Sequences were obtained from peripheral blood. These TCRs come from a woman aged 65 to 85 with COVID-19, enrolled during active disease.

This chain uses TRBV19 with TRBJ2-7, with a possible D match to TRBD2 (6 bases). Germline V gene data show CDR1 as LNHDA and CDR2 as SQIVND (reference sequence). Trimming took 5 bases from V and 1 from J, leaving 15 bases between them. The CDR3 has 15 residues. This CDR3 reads CASSAGSLPSYEQYV. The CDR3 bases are TGTGCCAGTAGTGCGGGGTCACTACCGTCCTACGAGCAGTACGTC.

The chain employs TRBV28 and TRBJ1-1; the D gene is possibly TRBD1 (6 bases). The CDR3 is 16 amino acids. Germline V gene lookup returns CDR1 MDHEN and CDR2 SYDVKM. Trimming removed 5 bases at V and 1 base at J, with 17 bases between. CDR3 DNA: TGTGCCAGCAGTCTCGCGGGGGCGCTTGGGAACACTGAAGCTTTCTTT. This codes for CASSLAGALGNTEAFF.

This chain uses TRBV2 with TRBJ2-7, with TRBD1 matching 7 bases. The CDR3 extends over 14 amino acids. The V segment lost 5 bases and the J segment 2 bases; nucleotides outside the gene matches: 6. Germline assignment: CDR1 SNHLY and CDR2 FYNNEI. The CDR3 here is CASSRDSGTYEQYF. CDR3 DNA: TGTGCCAGCAGTCGGGACAGCGGTACCTACGAGCAGTACTTC.

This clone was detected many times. This CDR3 is CASSYDSSYEQYV. CDR3 DNA sequence: TGTGCCAGCAGCTATGATAGCTCCTACGAGCAGTACGTC. J is TRBJ2-7 and V is TRBV7-8; D gene ambiguous. The CDR3 extends over 13 amino acids. V was trimmed by 4 bases and J by 0 bases, leaving 7 bases between them. Germline V gene sequence: CDR1 SGHVS, CDR2 FQNEAQ.

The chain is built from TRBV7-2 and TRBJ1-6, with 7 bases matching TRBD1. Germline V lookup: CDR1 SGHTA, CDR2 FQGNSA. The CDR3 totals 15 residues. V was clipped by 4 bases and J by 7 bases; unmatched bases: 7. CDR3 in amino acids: CASSWQGVKNSPLHF. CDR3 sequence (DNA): TGTGCCAGCAGCTGGCAGGGGGTTAAGAATTCACCCCTCCACTTT.

The CDR3 is CASSWTHNTEAFF. The DNA of the CDR3 is TGTGCCAGCAGTTGGACACATAACACTGAAGCTTTCTTT. This rearrangement joins TRBV2 to TRBJ1-1; perhaps TRBD1 as D (5 bases). This CDR3 contains 13 residues. The germline V gene has CDR1 SNHLY and CDR2 FYNNEI. Trimming removed 5 bases from V and 2 bases from J, with 9 bases in between.

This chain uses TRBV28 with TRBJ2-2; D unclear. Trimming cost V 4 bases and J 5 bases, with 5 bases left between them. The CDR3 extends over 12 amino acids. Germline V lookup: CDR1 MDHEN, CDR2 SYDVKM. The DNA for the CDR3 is TGTGCCAGCAGTTCTTCTACCGGGGAGCTGTTTTTT. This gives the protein CASSSSTGELFF. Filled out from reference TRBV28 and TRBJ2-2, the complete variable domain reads DVKVTQSSRYLVKRTGEKVFLECVQDMDHENMFWYRQDPGLGLRLIYFSYDVKMKEKGDIPEGYSVSREKKERFSLILESASTNQTSMYLCASSSSTGELFFGEGSRLTVL.

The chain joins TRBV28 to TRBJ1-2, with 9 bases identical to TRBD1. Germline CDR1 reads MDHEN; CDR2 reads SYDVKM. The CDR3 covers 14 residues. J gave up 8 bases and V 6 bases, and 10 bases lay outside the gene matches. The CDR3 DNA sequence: TGTGCCAGCAGAATCCGGGACAGGGTGGTCGGCTACACCTTC. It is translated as CASRIRDRVVGYTF.

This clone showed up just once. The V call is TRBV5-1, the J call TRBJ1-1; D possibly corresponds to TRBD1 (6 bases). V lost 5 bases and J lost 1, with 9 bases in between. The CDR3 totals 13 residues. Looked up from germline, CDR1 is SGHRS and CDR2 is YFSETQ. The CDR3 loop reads CASSKTGNTEAFF. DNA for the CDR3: TGCGCCAGCAGTAAGACAGGGAACACTGAAGCTTTCTTT. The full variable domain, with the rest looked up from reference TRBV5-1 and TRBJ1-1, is KAGVTQTPRYLIKTRGQQVTLSCSPISGHRSVSWYQQTPGQGLQFLFEYFSETQRNKGNFPGRFSGRQFSNSRSEMNVSTLELGDSALYLCASSKTGNTEAFFGQGTRLTVV.

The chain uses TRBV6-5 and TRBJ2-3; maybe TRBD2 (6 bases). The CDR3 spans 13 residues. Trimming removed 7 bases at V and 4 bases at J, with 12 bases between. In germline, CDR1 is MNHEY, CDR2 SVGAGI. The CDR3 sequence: CASTGERPDTQYF. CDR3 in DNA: TGTGCCAGCACGGGGGAGAGGCCAGATACGCAGTATTTT.

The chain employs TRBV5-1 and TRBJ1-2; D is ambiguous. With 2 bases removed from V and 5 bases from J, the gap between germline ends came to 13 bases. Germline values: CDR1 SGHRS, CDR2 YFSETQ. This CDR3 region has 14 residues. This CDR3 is CASSLGGVDYGYTF. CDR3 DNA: TGCGCCAGCAGCTTAGGCGGGGTTGATTATGGCTACACCTTC.

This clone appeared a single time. In DNA form, the CDR3 reads TGTGCCAGCAGCCCTTGGGAGGGGACGATGAACACTGAAGCTTTCTTT. It yields the protein CASSPWEGTMNTEAFF. The chain links TRBV9 to TRBJ1-1, with a tentative D call TRBD1 (5 bases). V was cut by 4 bases and J by 0 bases, with 16 bases left in between. The V gene's germline CDR1 is SGDLS and CDR2 YYNGEE. This CDR3 spans 16 amino acids.

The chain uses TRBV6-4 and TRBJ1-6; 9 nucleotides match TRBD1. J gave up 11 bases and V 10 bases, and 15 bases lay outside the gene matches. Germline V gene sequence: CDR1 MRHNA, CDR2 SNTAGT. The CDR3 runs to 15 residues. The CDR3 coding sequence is TGTGCCAACAAACAGGGGGCCAATCTTGTTCCACCCCTCCACTTT. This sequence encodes CANKQGANLVPPLHF.